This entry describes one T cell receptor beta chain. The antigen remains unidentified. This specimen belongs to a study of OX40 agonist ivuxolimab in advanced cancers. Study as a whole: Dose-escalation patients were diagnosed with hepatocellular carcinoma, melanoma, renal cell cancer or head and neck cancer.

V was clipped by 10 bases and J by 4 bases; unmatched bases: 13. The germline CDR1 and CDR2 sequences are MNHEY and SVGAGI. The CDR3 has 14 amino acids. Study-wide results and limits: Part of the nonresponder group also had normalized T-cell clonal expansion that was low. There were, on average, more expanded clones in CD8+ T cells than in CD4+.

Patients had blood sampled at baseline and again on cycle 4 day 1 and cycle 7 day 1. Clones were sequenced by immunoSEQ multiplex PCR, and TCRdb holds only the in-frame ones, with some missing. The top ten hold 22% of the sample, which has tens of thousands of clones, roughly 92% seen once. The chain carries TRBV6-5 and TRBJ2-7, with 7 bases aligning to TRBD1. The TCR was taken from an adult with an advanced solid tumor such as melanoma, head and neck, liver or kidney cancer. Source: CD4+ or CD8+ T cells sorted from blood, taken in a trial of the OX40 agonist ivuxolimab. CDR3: CATGDRDRIYEQYF. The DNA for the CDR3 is TGTGCCACCGGAGACCGGGACAGAATATACGAGCAGTACTTC.